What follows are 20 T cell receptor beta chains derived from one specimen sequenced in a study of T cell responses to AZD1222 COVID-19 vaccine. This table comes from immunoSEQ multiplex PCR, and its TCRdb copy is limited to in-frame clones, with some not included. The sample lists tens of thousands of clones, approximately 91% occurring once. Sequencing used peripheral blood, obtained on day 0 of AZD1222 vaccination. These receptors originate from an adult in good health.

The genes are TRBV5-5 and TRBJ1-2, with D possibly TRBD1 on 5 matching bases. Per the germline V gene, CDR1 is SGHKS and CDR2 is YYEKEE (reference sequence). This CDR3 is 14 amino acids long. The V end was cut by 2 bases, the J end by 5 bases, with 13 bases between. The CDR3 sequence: CASSLDRLEYGYTF. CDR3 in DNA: TGTGCCAGCAGCTTAGACAGATTAGAATATGGCTACACCTTC. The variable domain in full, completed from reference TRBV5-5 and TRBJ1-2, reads DAGVTQSPTHLIKTRGQQVTLRCSPISGHKSVSWYQQVLGQGPQFIFQYYEKEERGRGNFPDRFSARQFPNYSSELNVNALLLGDSALYLCASSLDRLEYGYTFGSGTRLTVV.

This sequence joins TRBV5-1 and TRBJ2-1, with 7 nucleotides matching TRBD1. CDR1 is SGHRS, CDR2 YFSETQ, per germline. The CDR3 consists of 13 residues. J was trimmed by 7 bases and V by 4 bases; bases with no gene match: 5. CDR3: CASSDHRGNEQFF. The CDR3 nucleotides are TGCGCCAGCAGCGACCACAGGGGTAATGAGCAGTTCTTC.

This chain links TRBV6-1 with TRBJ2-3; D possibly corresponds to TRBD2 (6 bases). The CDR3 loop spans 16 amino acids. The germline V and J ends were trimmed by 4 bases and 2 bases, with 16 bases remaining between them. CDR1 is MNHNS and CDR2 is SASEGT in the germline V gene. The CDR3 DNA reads TGTGCCAGCAGTGGGGTCGGGACTTCCTTCACAGATACGCAGTATTTT. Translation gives CASSGVGTSFTDTQYF.

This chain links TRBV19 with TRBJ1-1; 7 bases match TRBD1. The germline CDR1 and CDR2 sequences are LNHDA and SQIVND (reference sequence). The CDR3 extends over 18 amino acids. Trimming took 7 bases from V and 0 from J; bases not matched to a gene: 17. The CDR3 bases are TGTGCCAGTACCGTTATACAGGGGTCAGGTCTTATGAACACTGAAGCTTTCTTT. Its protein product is CASTVIQGSGLMNTEAFF. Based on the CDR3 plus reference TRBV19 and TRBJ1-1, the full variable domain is DGGITQSPKYLFRKEGQNVTLSCEQNLNHDAMYWYRQDPGQGLRLIYYSQIVNDFQKGDIAEGYSVSREKKESFPLTVTSAQKNPTAFYLCASTVIQGSGLMNTEAFFGQGTRLTVV.

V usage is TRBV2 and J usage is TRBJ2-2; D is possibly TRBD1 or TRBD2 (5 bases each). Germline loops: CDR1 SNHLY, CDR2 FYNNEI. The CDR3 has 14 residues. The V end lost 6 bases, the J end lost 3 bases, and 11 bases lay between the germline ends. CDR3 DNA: TGTGCCAGCAGGAGGGACGGAGACACCGGGGAGCTGTTTTTT. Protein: CASRRDGDTGELFF.

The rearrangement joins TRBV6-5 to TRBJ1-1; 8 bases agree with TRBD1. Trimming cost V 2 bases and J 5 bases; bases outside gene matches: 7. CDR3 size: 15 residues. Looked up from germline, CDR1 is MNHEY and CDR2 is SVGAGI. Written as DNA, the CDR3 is TGTGCCAGCAGTTACAAACCAGGGGGCCGGACTGAAGCTTTCTTT. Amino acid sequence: CASSYKPGGRTEAFF.

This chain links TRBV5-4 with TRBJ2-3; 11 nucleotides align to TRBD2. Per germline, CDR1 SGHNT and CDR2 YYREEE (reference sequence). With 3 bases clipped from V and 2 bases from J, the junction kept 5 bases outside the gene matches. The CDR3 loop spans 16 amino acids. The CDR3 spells CASSSGLAGLTDTQYF. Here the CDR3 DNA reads TGTGCCAGCAGCTCCGGACTAGCGGGCCTCACAGATACGCAGTATTTT.

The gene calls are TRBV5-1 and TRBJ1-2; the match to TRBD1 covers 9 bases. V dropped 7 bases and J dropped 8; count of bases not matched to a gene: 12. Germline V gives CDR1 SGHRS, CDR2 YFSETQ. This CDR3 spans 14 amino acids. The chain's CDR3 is CASYQMGQGSGYTF. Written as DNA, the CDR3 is TGCGCCAGCTACCAAATGGGACAGGGCAGCGGCTACACCTTC.

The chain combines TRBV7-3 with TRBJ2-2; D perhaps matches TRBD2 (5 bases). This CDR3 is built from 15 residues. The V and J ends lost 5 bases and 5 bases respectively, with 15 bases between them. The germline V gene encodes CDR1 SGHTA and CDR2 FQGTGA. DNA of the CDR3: TGTGCCAGCAGCCCCCAAGCGGTCCTAACCGGGGAGCTGTTTTTT. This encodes CASSPQAVLTGELFF.

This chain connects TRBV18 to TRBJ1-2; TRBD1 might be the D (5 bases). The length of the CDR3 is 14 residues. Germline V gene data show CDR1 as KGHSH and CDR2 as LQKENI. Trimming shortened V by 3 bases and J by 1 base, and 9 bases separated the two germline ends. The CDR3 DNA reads TGTGCCAGCTCACCGGATGGGGGTAACTATGGCTACACCTTC. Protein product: CASSPDGGNYGYTF.

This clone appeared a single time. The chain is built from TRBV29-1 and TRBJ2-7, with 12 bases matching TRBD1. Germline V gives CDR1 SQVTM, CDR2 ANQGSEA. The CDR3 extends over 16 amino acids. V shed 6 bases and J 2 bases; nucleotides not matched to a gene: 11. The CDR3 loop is CSVLEGQGATPYEQYF. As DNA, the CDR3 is TGCAGCGTCTTGGAGGGACAGGGGGCGACTCCCTACGAGCAGTACTTC.

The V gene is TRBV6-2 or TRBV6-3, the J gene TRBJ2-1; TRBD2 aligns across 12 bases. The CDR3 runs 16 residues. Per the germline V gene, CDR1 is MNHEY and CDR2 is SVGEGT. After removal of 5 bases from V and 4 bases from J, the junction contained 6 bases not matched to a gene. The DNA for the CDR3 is TGTGCCAGCAGTAAATCTAGCGGGAGGGCTTACAATGAGCAGTTCTTC. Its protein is CASSKSSGRAYNEQFF.

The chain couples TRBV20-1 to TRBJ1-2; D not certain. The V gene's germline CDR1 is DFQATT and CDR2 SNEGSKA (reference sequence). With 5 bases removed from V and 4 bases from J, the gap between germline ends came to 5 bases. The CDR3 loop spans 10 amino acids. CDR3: CSAPAYGYTF. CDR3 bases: TGCAGTGCTCCAGCCTATGGCTACACCTTC.

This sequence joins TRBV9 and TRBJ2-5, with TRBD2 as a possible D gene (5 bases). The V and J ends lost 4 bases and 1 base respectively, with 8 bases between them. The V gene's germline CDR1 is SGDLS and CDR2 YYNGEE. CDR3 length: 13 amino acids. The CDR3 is CASSNGVQETQYF. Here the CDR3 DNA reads TGTGCCAGCAGCAACGGGGTCCAAGAGACCCAGTACTTC.

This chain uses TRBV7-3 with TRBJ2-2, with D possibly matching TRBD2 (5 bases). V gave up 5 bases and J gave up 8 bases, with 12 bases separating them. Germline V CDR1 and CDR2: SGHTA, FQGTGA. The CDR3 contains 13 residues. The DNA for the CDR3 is TGTGCCAGCAGCCGATCCTCGGGAGGGGAGCTGTTTTTT. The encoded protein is CASSRSSGGELFF.

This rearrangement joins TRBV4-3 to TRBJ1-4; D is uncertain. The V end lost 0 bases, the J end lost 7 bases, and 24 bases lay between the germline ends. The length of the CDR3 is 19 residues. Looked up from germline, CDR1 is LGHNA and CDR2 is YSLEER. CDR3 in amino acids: CASSQDQLPPGRPSEKLFF. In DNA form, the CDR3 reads TGCGCCAGCAGCCAAGATCAGCTCCCCCCGGGCAGGCCGAGTGAAAAACTGTTTTTT.

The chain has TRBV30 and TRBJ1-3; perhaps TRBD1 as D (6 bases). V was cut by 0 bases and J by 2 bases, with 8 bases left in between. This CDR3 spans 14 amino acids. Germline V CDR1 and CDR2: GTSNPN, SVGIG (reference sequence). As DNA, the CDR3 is TGTGCCTGGAGTGTCGGGGGCCCTGGAAACACCATATATTTT. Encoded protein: CAWSVGGPGNTIYF.

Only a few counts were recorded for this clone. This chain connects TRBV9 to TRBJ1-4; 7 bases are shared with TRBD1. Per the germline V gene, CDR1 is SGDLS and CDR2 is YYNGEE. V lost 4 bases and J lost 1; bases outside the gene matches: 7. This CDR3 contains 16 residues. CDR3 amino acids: CASSTHRGLTNEKLFF. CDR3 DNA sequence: TGTGCCAGCAGCACCCACAGGGGACTAACTAATGAAAAACTGTTTTTT.

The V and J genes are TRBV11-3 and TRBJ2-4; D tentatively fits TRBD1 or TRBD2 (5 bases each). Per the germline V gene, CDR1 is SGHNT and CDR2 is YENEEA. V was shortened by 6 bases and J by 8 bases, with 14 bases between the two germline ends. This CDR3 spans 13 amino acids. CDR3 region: CASSTGTEDIQYF. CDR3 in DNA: TGTGCCAGCAGTACCGGGACGGAAGACATTCAGTACTTC.

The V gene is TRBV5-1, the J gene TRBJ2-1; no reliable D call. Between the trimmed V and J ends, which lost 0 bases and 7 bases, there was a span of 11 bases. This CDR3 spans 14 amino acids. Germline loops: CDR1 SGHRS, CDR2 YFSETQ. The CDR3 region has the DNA TGCGCCAGCAGCTTGGGGGGTAGCTTAAATGAGCAGTTCTTC. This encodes CASSLGGSLNEQFF.